This record looks at one T cell receptor (beta chain) sequence and its context. These data come from a study of patients and donors after allogeneic stem cell transplantation. TCRdb independently ran MiXCR on the RT-PCR reads; one entry per CDR3 protein. The profile shows approximately 430,000 distinct CDR3 sequences, about a sixth of them singletons. There are 12 residues in the CDR3. CDR1 is MNHEY and CDR2 is SMNVEV in the germline V gene (reference sequence). V lost 10 bases and J lost 5; bases outside the gene matches: 8. The source is a human donor who was either an allogeneic HSCT recipient or a stem cell or donor lymphocyte infusion donor (not recorded which). It is not recorded whose cells these are; they may come from a transplant donor. This chain connects TRBV27 to TRBJ2-7; 7 positions agree with TRBD2. Sequencing used blood, either unsorted or a sorted T cell fraction (not recorded which). In DNA, the CDR3 is TGTGCCACCCGGGGGGAAGCCAACGAGCAGTACTTC. Translation gives CATRGEANEQYF.